This TCR beta chain comes out of a study of T cell responses to AZD1222 COVID-19 vaccine. Study results and limitations: It should be noted that donors were predominantly white British and more often female, and clonal diversity was possibly underestimated. Seropositivity was recorded at baseline in only 5 or 6 AZD1222 recipients. Breadth and depth of Spike-specific TCRs rose after two AZD1222 doses. Dominant CD4 TCR responses targeted spike regions 160-218 and 743-854.

To note about this clone: Its target is not known. At the DNA level, this CDR3 is encoded by other sequences in the same sample as well.

Looked up from germline, CDR1 is KGHSH and CDR2 is LQKENI. The CDR3 has 13 residues. Between the trimmed V and J ends, which lost 0 bases and 2 bases, there was a span of 4 bases. TCRdb's table, derived via immunoSEQ multiplex PCR, lists solely in-frame clones and lacks some. The sample comprises about 85,000 clones, about 90% of which are singletons, and 7% rests with the top ten. The V and J genes are TRBV18 and TRBJ1-2; the D is unclear. The source was peripheral blood, collected on day 0 of AZD1222 vaccination. This TCR was recovered from an adult in good health. The CDR3 loop is CASSPPGNYGYTF. CDR3 bases: TGTGCCAGCTCACCACCGGGGAACTATGGCTACACCTTC.